Each of the 26 T cell receptor beta chains below was sequenced from the same sample in a study of T cells after yellow fever vaccination. Via MiXCR, TCRdb re-called the 5' RACE reads, giving one row per CDR3 protein. The sample lists approximately 510,000 distinct CDR3 sequences, just over 20% seen once, with approximately 15% in the top ten. The sample here was PBMCs, taken approximately 22 days after the first yellow fever vaccination. The receptors here all came from a man between 18 and 29 years old who received the YFV17D yellow fever vaccine.

The chain recombines TRBV7-6 with TRBJ2-3, with 9 bases fitting TRBD2. CDR3 size: 16 residues. V dropped 4 bases and J dropped 7; count of bases not matched to a gene: 12. Germline V gene data show CDR1 as SGHVS and CDR2 as FNYEAQ. The CDR3 nucleotides read TGTGCCAGCAGCTCGCAACCTAGCGGGGCTGTAAATACGCAGTATTTT. It encodes CASSSQPSGAVNTQYF.

This clonotype was found a few times. The chain has TRBV10-3 and TRBJ1-1, with TRBD1 matching over 9 bases. V lost 2 bases and J lost 1; bases outside the gene matches: 8. Germline V gene sequence: CDR1 ENHRY, CDR2 SYGVKD. The CDR3 runs 17 residues. The CDR3 here is CAISEGMQGQGNTEAFF. In nucleotides, the CDR3 is TGTGCCATCAGTGAGGGGATGCAGGGACAGGGGAACACTGAAGCTTTCTTT.

The J gene is TRBJ2-1, the V gene TRBV10-2, with TRBD2 matching 12 bases. After removal of 6 bases from V and 6 bases from J, the junction contained 3 bases not matched to a gene. This CDR3 spans 14 amino acids. The germline CDR1 and CDR2 sequences are WSHSY and SAAADI. The CDR3 sequence: CASSGLAGFNEQFF. The CDR3 coding sequence is TGCGCCAGCAGCGGACTAGCGGGGTTCAATGAGCAGTTCTTC.

This clonotype was seen repeatedly, ten times or more. The chain is built from TRBV20-1 and TRBJ2-3; 7 nucleotides agree with TRBD2. The CDR3 runs to 14 residues. After removal of 6 bases from V and 2 bases from J, the junction contained 8 bases not matched to a gene. Per the germline V gene, CDR1 is DFQATT and CDR2 is SNEGSKA (reference sequence). CDR3 sequence: CSASSGTYTDTQYF. The DNA for the CDR3 is TGCAGTGCCTCGAGCGGGACCTACACAGATACGCAGTATTTT.

This clonotype was counted between two and nine times. The chain uses TRBV5-1 and TRBJ2-6; a weak D match, TRBD2 (5 bases). Germline V CDR1 and CDR2: SGHRS, YFSETQ. Deletions cut 2 bases from V and 0 bases from J, with 9 bases between. The CDR3 is 16 amino acids. The CDR3, as DNA: TGCGCCAGCAGCTTCGGGGATTTCTCTGGGGCCAACGTCCTGACTTTC. Translation gives CASSFGDFSGANVLTF.

The V and J genes are TRBV28 and TRBJ1-1; 9 bases line up with TRBD1. Germline CDR1 reads MDHEN; CDR2 reads SYDVKM. V lost 6 bases and J lost 10; bases outside the gene matches: 18. This CDR3 comprises 16 residues. The CDR3 coding sequence is TGTGCCAGCAGCTCCCCGACAGGGGGGACGAGAGAGAGAGCTTTCTTT. Its protein product is CASSSPTGGTRERAFF.

The J gene is TRBJ2-1, the V gene TRBV29-1; 11 positions agree with TRBD2. Germline V gives CDR1 SQVTM, CDR2 ANQGSEA. CDR3 length: 19 residues. V lost 0 bases to trimming and J lost 3 bases; unmatched junction nucleotides: 13. As DNA, the CDR3 is TGCAGCGTTGAAGATCTACAGCTAGCGGGGGGCTTCTTCTACAATGAGCAGTTCTTC. Translated, it gives CSVEDLQLAGGFFYNEQFF.

This clonotype was detected only a few times. This rearrangement joins TRBV18 to TRBJ2-5, with D possibly matching TRBD1 (6 bases). Germline CDR1 KGHSH, CDR2 LQKENI. V was cut by 4 bases and J by 5 bases, with 11 bases left in between. The CDR3 is 13 amino acids. The CDR3 sequence: CASSRTDPETQYF. DNA of the CDR3: TGTGCCAGCTCACGGACAGACCCGGAGACCCAGTACTTC. The full variable domain, its missing parts supplied by reference TRBV18 and TRBJ2-5, is NAGVMQNPRHLVRRRGQEARLRCSPMKGHSHVYWYRQLPEEGLKFMVYLQKENIIDESGMPKERFSAEFPKEGPSILRIQQVVRGDSAAYFCASSRTDPETQYFGPGTRLLVL.

This clonotype was counted between two and nine times. The chain combines TRBV5-1 with TRBJ2-5; D may be TRBD1 (6 bases). The CDR3 covers 15 residues. V gave up 1 base and J gave up 3 bases, with 13 bases separating them. The V gene's germline CDR1 is SGHRS and CDR2 YFSETQ. This CDR3 reads CASSLSHRAEETQYF. The CDR3 DNA follows: TGCGCCAGCAGCTTGTCTCACAGGGCGGAAGAGACCCAGTACTTC.

The chain is built from TRBV29-1 and TRBJ2-5; possibly TRBD1 or TRBD2 for D (5 bases each). The CDR3 is 12 amino acids. V was clipped by 4 bases and J by 1 base, with 7 bases between them. The germline V gene has CDR1 SQVTM and CDR2 ANQGSEA. CDR3 in DNA: TGCAGCGTTGCGGGGACCCAAGAGACCCAGTACTTC. It encodes CSVAGTQETQYF. Together with reference TRBV29-1 and TRBJ2-5, the CDR3 gives the full variable domain: SAVISQKPSRDICQRGTSLTIQCQVDSQVTMMFWYRQQPGQSLTLIATANQGSEATYESGFVIDKFPISRPNLTFSTLTVSNMSPEDSSIYLCSVAGTQETQYFGPGTRLLVL.

This clonotype was seen more than once but under ten times. This rearrangement joins TRBV20-1 to TRBJ2-7; TRBD2 might be the D (7 bases). Germline CDR1 DFQATT, CDR2 SNEGSKA (reference sequence). The V end lost 4 bases, the J end lost 3 bases, and 13 bases lay between the germline ends. The CDR3 is 13 residues long. CDR3 DNA: TGCAGTGCTACACGGGGGGCGGGCTACGAGCAGTACTTC. It encodes CSATRGAGYEQYF.

This clonotype came up a few times. The CDR3 spells CASSAPDRGGTQYF. As DNA, the CDR3 is TGTGCCAGCAGCGCCCCAGACAGGGGCGGGACCCAGTACTTC. The V call is TRBV5-6, the J call TRBJ2-5; 8 bases agree with TRBD1. This CDR3 has 14 amino acids. Unmatched junction bases numbered 9, after V lost 4 bases and J lost 7 bases. Germline CDR1 is SGHDT and CDR2 is YYEEEE.

This clonotype was counted only a few times. CDR3 nucleotide sequence: TGTGCCAGCAGCCAACAGGGAACCTATGGCTACACCTTC. Its translation: CASSQQGTYGYTF. J is TRBJ1-2 and V is TRBV3-1; possibly TRBD1 for D (5 bases). V was trimmed by 2 bases and J by 4 bases, leaving 8 bases between them. The CDR3 has 13 amino acids. Looked up from germline, CDR1 is LGHDT and CDR2 is YNNKEL (reference sequence). Drawing the rest from reference TRBV3-1 and TRBJ1-2, the complete variable domain is DTAVSQTPKYLVTQMGNDKSIKCEQNLGHDTMYWYKQDSKKFLKIMFSYNNKELIINETVPNRFSPKSPDKAHLNLHINSLELGDSAVYFCASSQQGTYGYTFGSGTRLTVV.

The rearrangement joins TRBV20-1 to TRBJ2-3, with no clear D. The V end was cut by 0 bases, the J end by 0 bases, with 16 bases between. Germline-derived CDR1 and CDR2 are DFQATT and SNEGSKA (reference sequence). This CDR3 has 17 amino acids. The CDR3 is CSARDPRRPTSTDTQYF. The CDR3, as DNA: TGCAGTGCTAGAGATCCCAGGCGGCCCACTAGCACAGATACGCAGTATTTT.

This clonotype turned up a few times. V usage is TRBV4-3 and J usage is TRBJ2-7, with 8 bases aligning to TRBD2. J gave up 4 bases and V 2 bases, and 10 bases lay outside the gene matches. Germline V gene sequence: CDR1 LGHNA, CDR2 YSLEER. CDR3 size: 16 residues. The CDR3 nucleotides are TGCGCCAGCAGCCAAATCGCGGGGGGCCGTGCTTACGAGCAGTACTTC. Its translation: CASSQIAGGRAYEQYF.

The chain couples TRBV12-3 or TRBV12-4 to TRBJ1-3, with D tentatively TRBD1 (5 bases). The length of the CDR3 is 12 residues. V was pared by 0 bases and J by 8 bases, with 5 bases between. The CDR3 region is CASSLAGDTIYF. The CDR3 DNA reads TGTGCCAGCAGTTTAGCAGGGGACACCATATATTTT.

The V gene is TRBV20-1, the J gene TRBJ2-7, with D possibly matching TRBD2 (6 bases). Germline V gives CDR1 DFQATT, CDR2 SNEGSKA (reference sequence). The V end lost 2 bases, the J end lost 4 bases, and 15 bases lay between the germline ends. CDR3 length: 14 amino acids. This CDR3 reads CSARPGEAWYEQYF. The CDR3 DNA follows: TGCAGTGCTAGACCGGGGGAGGCCTGGTACGAGCAGTACTTC.

The CDR3 DNA sequence: TGTGCCAGCAGCGCGGGTGGCGGGGGGGCCTACGAGACCCAGTACTTC. This encodes CASSAGGGGAYETQYF. The V gene is TRBV7-2, the J gene TRBJ2-5; TRBD2 matches 9 bases. The CDR3 spans 16 residues. Per the germline V gene, CDR1 is SGHTA and CDR2 is FQGNSA. Unmatched junction bases numbered 12, after V lost 5 bases and J lost 5 bases.

V is TRBV24-1 and J is TRBJ2-1; D not resolved. In germline, CDR1 is KGHDR, CDR2 SFDVKD. The CDR3 contains 13 residues. V was pared by 4 bases and J by 7 bases, with 10 bases between. The chain's CDR3 is CATSEPHGNEQFF. DNA of the CDR3: TGTGCCACCAGTGAGCCTCACGGGAATGAGCAGTTCTTC.

This clonotype was detected a few times. The chain links TRBV6-5 to TRBJ2-7; TRBD2 aligns across 10 bases. This CDR3 region has 17 residues. Germline V gene lookup returns CDR1 MNHEY and CDR2 SVGAGI. The V and J ends lost 0 bases and 3 bases, in that order; junction bases with no gene match: 8. CDR3 region: CASSYSGVSSGGYEQYF. The CDR3 bases are TGTGCCAGCAGTTACTCAGGCGTATCTAGCGGGGGCTACGAGCAGTACTTC.

This clonotype was seen only a few times. The chain links TRBV10-3 to TRBJ1-1, with 11 bases aligning to TRBD1. Losses at the gene ends were 6 bases for V and 6 bases for J; bases not matched to a gene: 6. Looked up from germline, CDR1 is ENHRY and CDR2 is SYGVKD. The CDR3 spans 14 residues. CDR3 region: CAIRGQGAFAEAFF. The CDR3 DNA is TGTGCCATCAGAGGACAGGGGGCGTTCGCTGAAGCTTTCTTT.

The chain employs TRBV7-2 and TRBJ2-1, with 8 bases aligning to TRBD2. CDR3 length equals 15 residues. Trimming took 11 bases from V and 2 from J; bases not matched to a gene: 11. CDR1 and CDR2 (germline): SGHTA, FQGNSA. The chain's CDR3 is CAQGPGGTAYNEQFF. The CDR3 coding sequence is TGTGCCCAAGGGCCGGGGGGGACCGCCTACAATGAGCAGTTCTTC.

In this sample, this clonotype turned up a few times. In DNA, the CDR3 is TGCGCCAGCAGCCAAGATCGTTGGGACAGGGGTGGCTACACCTTC. Translated, it gives CASSQDRWDRGGYTF. The chain is built from TRBV4-1 and TRBJ1-2, with 10 bases lining up with TRBD1. The V segment lost 0 bases and the J segment 7 bases; nucleotides outside the gene matches: 5. Per germline, CDR1 MGHRA and CDR2 YSYEKL. This CDR3 comprises 15 residues.

This clonotype was counted a few times. V and J are TRBV5-1 and TRBJ2-3; 8 bases fit TRBD1. The CDR3 covers 15 residues. Per germline, CDR1 SGHRS and CDR2 YFSETQ. With 5 bases clipped from V and 3 bases from J, the junction kept 8 bases outside the gene matches. CDR3 sequence reads: CASRYRTGLTDTQYF. As DNA, the CDR3 is TGCGCCAGCAGGTATCGGACAGGGTTGACAGATACGCAGTATTTT.

In this sample, this clonotype turned up a few times. V is TRBV15 and J is TRBJ2-1; D not certain. The V and J ends lost 3 bases and 0 bases respectively, with 9 bases between them. The CDR3 length is 15 residues. The germline V gene encodes CDR1 LNHNV and CDR2 YYDKDF (reference sequence). The CDR3 DNA sequence: TGTGCCACCAGCAGCGGACCTAGCTCCTACAATGAGCAGTTCTTC. It translates to CATSSGPSSYNEQFF.

This chain connects TRBV5-6 to TRBJ1-1; TRBD1 agrees at 10 bases. In germline, CDR1 is SGHDT, CDR2 YYEEEE. The V gene end was trimmed by 2 bases and the J gene end by 5 bases; junction bases not matched to a gene: 3. CDR3 length: 14 amino acids. CDR3 sequence: CASSFGQGETEAFF. The CDR3 DNA reads as TGTGCCAGCAGCTTCGGACAGGGGGAAACTGAAGCTTTCTTT.